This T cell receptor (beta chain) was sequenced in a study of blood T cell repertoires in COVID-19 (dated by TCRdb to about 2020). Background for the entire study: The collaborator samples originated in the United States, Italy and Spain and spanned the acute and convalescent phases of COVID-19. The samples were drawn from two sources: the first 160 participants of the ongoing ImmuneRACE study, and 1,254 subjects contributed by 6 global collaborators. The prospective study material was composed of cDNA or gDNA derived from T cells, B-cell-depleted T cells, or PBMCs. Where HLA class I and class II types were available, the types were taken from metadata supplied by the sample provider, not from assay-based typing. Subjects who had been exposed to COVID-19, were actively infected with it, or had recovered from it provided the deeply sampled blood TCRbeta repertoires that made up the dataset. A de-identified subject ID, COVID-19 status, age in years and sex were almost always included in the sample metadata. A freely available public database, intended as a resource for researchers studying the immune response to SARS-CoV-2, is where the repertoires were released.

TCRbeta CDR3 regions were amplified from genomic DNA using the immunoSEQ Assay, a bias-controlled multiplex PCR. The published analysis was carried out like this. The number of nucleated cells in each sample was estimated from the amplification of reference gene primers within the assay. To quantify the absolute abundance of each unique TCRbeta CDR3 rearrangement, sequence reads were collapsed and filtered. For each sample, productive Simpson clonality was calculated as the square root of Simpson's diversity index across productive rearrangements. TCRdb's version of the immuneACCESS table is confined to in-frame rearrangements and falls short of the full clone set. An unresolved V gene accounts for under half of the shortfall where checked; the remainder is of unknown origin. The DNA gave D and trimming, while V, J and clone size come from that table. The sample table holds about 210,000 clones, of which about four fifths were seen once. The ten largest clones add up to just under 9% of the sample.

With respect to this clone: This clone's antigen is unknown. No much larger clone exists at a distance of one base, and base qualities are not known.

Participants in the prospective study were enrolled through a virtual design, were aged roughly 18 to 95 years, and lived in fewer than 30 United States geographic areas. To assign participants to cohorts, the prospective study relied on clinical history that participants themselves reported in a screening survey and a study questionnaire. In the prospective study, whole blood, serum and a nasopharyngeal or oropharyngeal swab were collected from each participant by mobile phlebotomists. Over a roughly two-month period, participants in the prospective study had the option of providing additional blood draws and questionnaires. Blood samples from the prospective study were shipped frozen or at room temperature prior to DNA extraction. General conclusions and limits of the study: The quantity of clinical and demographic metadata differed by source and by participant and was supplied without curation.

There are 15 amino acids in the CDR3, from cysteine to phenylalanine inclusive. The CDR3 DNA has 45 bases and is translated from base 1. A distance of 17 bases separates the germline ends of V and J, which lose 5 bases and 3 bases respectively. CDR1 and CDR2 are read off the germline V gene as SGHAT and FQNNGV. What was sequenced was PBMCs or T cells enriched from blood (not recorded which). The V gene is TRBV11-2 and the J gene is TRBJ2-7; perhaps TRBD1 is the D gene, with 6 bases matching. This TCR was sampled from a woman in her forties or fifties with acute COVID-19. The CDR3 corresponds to CASSAPTGNNYEQYF. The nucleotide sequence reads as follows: TGTGCCAGCAGCGCCCCTACAGGGAACAACTACGAGCAGTACTTC.